This is a list of T cell receptor beta chains from one sample in a study of control samples from healthy donors and cancer patients. Produced via immunoSEQ multiplex PCR; TCRdb's table is partial and in-frame only. The top ten clones hold approximately 0.58% of a sample with 100,000 to 150,000 clones, roughly 92% of them seen once. The sequenced material came from PBMCs. These receptors all come from a man older than 75 with head and neck cancer. The CDR3 runs from the conserved cysteine through the conserved F or W. D genes are given only for firm matches. Size tells how often a clone was seen (once, few, many) or the class of an expanded clone, and some rows leave it out.

TRBJ2-3 | NA | TRBV7-9 | NA | CASSLSVGGFQDTQYF | TGTGCCAGCAGCTTATCGGTTGGAGGGTTTCAAGATACGCAGTATTTT
TRBJ2-7 | NA | TRBV12-5 | TRBD2 | CASGLGAGSGRLGEQYF | TGTGCTAGTGGTTTGGGGGCGGGTAGCGGGAGACTGGGGGAGCAGTACTTC
TRBJ2-1 | once | TRBV7-8 | NA | CASSFYQYNEQFF | TGTGCCAGCAGCTTTTACCAGTACAATGAGCAGTTCTTC
TRBJ2-3 | NA | TRBV11-3 | TRBD2 | CASSSRLAGEEDTQYF | TGTGCCAGCAGCTCCAGACTAGCGGGGGAAGAAGATACGCAGTATTTT
TRBJ1-5 | NA | TRBV5-8 | NA | CASSLGLRGQGQPQHF | TGTGCCAGCAGCTTGGGGCTCCGGGGGCAGGGTCAGCCCCAGCATTTT
TRBJ2-1 | NA | TRBV19 | NA | CASTGGILEQFF | TGTGCCAGTACTGGCGGGATCCTTGAGCAGTTCTTC
TRBJ2-3 | NA | TRBV6-5 | NA | CASKQAGNLDTQYF | TGTGCCAGCAAACAGGCTGGCAACTTGGATACGCAGTATTTT
TRBJ2-3 | NA | TRBV3-1/TRBV3-2 | TRBD2 | CASSQLAGGTDTQYF | TGTGCCAGCAGCCAGCTAGCGGGTGGCACAGATACGCAGTATTTT
TRBJ2-5 | NA | TRBV5-1 | NA | CASSLAGVAQETQYF | TGCGCCAGCAGCTTGGCAGGAGTAGCACAAGAGACCCAGTACTTC
TRBJ1-1 | NA | TRBV30 | TRBD1 | CAWSYRGNTEAFF | TGTGCCTGGAGTTACAGGGGGAACACTGAAGCTTTCTTT
TRBJ2-1 | NA | TRBV5-5 | TRBD2 | CASGSSGFYNEQFF | TGTGCCAGCGGATCTAGCGGCTTCTACAATGAGCAGTTCTTC
TRBJ1-2 | NA | TRBV6-6 | NA | CASSYGQSYGYTF | TGTGCCAGCAGTTATGGTCAATCGTATGGCTACACCTTC
TRBJ1-2 | NA | TRBV4-1 | NA | CASSQEHGEEYGYTF | TGCGCCAGCAGCCAAGAGCACGGAGAGGAGTATGGCTACACCTTC
TRBJ1-3 | NA | TRBV3-1/TRBV3-2 | NA | CASSRLGTLGNTIYF | TGTGCCAGCAGCCGACTAGGGACACTTGGAAACACCATATATTTT
TRBJ1-4 | NA | TRBV5-1 | NA | CASSITGYEEKLFF | TGCGCCAGCAGCATTACAGGGTATGAAGAAAAACTGTTTTTT
TRBJ2-7 | NA | TRBV9 | TRBD2 | CASSSGPGGPSYEQYF | TGTGCCAGCTCCTCGGGTCCGGGAGGGCCCTCCTACGAGCAGTACTTC
TRBJ1-6 | NA | TRBV5-4 | NA | CASRLGQRGFSSPLHF | TGTGCCAGCAGGTTGGGGCAGCGGGGTTTTTCTTCACCCCTCCACTTT
TRBJ1-6 | few | TRBV10-2 | NA | CASSERGASYNSPLHF | TGCGCCAGCAGTGAGCGGGGGGCCTCCTATAATTCACCCCTCCACTTT
TRBJ2-1 | NA | TRBV19 | TRBD2 | CASIRSSGAYNEQFF | TGTGCCAGTATCAGGAGTAGCGGGGCATACAATGAGCAGTTCTTC
TRBJ1-6 | NA | TRBV12-3/TRBV12-4 | NA | CASSRLYGTPAF | TGTGCCAGCAGCCGATTATATGGGACACCTGCATTT
TRBJ1-1 | NA | TRBV27 | NA | CASSSGGTEAFF | TGTGCCAGCAGTTCGGGTGGCACTGAAGCTTTCTTT
TRBJ2-2 | NA | TRBV5-1 | NA | CASSLIGIDGSGTGELFF | TGCGCCAGCAGCTTGATTGGAATTGACGGGAGTGGCACCGGGGAGCTGTTTTTT
TRBJ2-3 | few | TRBV5-1 | NA | CASSLQAGAIGTQYF | TGCGCCAGCAGCCTCCAGGCAGGGGCAATTGGTACGCAGTATTTT
TRBJ2-3 | NA | TRBV9 | NA | CASSVDWNTDTQYF | TGTGCCAGCAGCGTAGACTGGAACACAGATACGCAGTATTTT
TRBJ2-3 | once | TRBV5-1 | NA | CASSPRRDGADTQYF | TGCGCCAGCAGCCCCCGCAGGGATGGGGCAGATACGCAGTATTTT
TRBJ2-1 | NA | TRBV6-1 | TRBD1 | CASSEMGQGAGEQFF | TGTGCCAGCAGTGAAATGGGACAGGGGGCAGGTGAGCAGTTCTTC
TRBJ2-3 | NA | TRBV5-6 | NA | CASSFPGHTQYF | TGTGCCAGCAGCTTCCCTGGGCATACGCAGTATTTT
TRBJ2-2 | NA | TRBV7-8 | NA | CASTPPGGGELFF | TGTGCCAGCACCCCCCCTGGCGGCGGGGAGCTGTTTTTT
TRBJ2-3 | NA | TRBV11-2 | TRBD2 | CASSLAPGGFTDTQYF | TGTGCCAGCAGCTTAGCTCCGGGGGGTTTCACAGATACGCAGTATTTT
TRBJ1-2 | NA | TRBV11-1 | NA | CASSLSSTNYGYTF | TGTGCCAGCAGCTTAAGCAGTACCAACTATGGCTACACCTTC
TRBJ2-5 | NA | TRBV7-9 | TRBD2 | CASSLAAGAQETQYF | TGTGCCAGCAGCTTAGCGGCGGGAGCCCAAGAGACCCAGTACTTC
TRBJ1-4 | NA | TRBV6-5 | NA | CASSLTGTYEKLFF | TGTGCCAGCAGCCTTACCGGGACATATGAAAAACTGTTTTTT
TRBJ2-5 | NA | TRBV10-3 | NA | CAISETTGGETQYF | TGTGCCATCAGTGAGACGACAGGAGGAGAGACCCAGTACTTC